These T cell receptor beta chains were read from a single sample in a study of blood T cell repertoires in COVID-19. This table comes from immunoSEQ multiplex PCR, and its TCRdb copy is limited to in-frame clones, with some not included. This sample yields about 370,000 clones, of which 80% to 90% are seen a single time; about 1% belongs to the top ten. The sequenced sample was PBMCs or T cells enriched from blood (not recorded which). Receptors originate from a man between 18 and 29 years old who had recovered from COVID-19. The CDR3 runs from the conserved cysteine through the conserved F or W. Fields, in order: V gene, D gene, clone size, J gene, CDR3 DNA, CDR3 protein. D genes are given only for firm matches. Clone size is shown for a subset of rows, as once, few, many or a class of expanded clone.

TRBV19,NA,few,TRBJ1-5,TGTGCCAGTAGTATATCAGGGAATAGCAATCAGCCCCAGCATTTT,CASSISGNSNQPQHF
TRBV11-3,TRBD2,NA,TRBJ2-1,TGTGCCAGCAGCCCCCCCAAGAGACTAGCGGGGGTCCATCCTGAGCAGTTCTTC,CASSPPKRLAGVHPEQFF
TRBV18,NA,NA,TRBJ1-1,TGTGCCAGCTCTCAGGGGAGAGACACTGAAGCTTTCTTT,CASSQGRDTEAFF
TRBV19,NA,NA,TRBJ1-1,TGTGCCAGCACGCGGGCCCCGCGGGTAGACACTGAAGCTTTCTTT,CASTRAPRVDTEAFF
TRBV13,TRBD1,NA,TRBJ2-7,TGTGCCAGCAGCCCCCGACAGGGGTTAAGCGAGCAGTACTTC,CASSPRQGLSEQYF
TRBV9,TRBD1,few,TRBJ1-1,TGTGCCAGCAGCCTCCGTGTACAGGGGGACACTGAAGCTTTCTTT,CASSLRVQGDTEAFF
TRBV3-1/TRBV3-2,NA,NA,TRBJ2-3,TGTGCCAGCAGCCGGGACTCTATCCGCACAGATACGCAGTATTTT,CASSRDSIRTDTQYF
TRBV28,NA,once,TRBJ1-2,TGTGCCAGCAGTCAACTTGAACAGAACTATGGCTACACCTTC,CASSQLEQNYGYTF
TRBV3-1/TRBV3-2,NA,NA,TRBJ1-1,TGTGCCAGCAGCCGTCTACAGGGCCTTCCCTTCTTT,CASSRLQGLPFF
TRBV24-1,NA,few,TRBJ1-2,TGTGCCACCAGTGAGTACCATAGCGGGAGGTCCTATGGCTACACCTTC,CATSEYHSGRSYGYTF
TRBV2,NA,NA,TRBJ1-6,TGTGCCAGCACCCTCAGGGATTTCGGTTCACCCCTCCACTTT,CASTLRDFGSPLHF
TRBV7-2,TRBD1,NA,TRBJ2-3,TGTGCCAGCAGTCCTACAGGGGGCACAGATACGCAGTATTTT,CASSPTGGTDTQYF
TRBV6-1,NA,NA,TRBJ1-5,TGTGCCAGCAGTGACGGGAGCAATCAGCCCCAGCATTTT,CASSDGSNQPQHF
TRBV6-5,TRBD1,NA,TRBJ2-5,TGTGCCAGCAGTCCGGAGGTGGACAGGGGAGAGACCCAGTACTTC,CASSPEVDRGETQYF
TRBV11-3,TRBD2,NA,TRBJ2-1,TGTGCCAGCAGCTTTAGCGGGACCTACAATGAGCAGTTCTTC,CASSFSGTYNEQFF
TRBV7-6,NA,NA,TRBJ2-1,TGTGCCAGCAGTCTCCGGGAAGAGCAGTTCTTC,CASSLREEQFF
TRBV27,TRBD1,NA,TRBJ1-1,TGTGCCAGCAGTTCGGACAGGGAGGTTCGCACTGAAGCTTTCTTT,CASSSDREVRTEAFF
TRBV2,NA,NA,TRBJ2-7,TGTGCCAGCAGTGAACAGGGCTCCTACGAGCAGTACTTC,CASSEQGSYEQYF
TRBV28,NA,NA,TRBJ2-2,TGTGCCAGCAGGCCAGACACCCTATCGGGGGAGCTGTTTTTT,CASRPDTLSGELFF
TRBV18,NA,NA,TRBJ1-6,TGTGCCAGCTCACCCCGTCAGGGAAATTCACCCCTCCACTTT,CASSPRQGNSPLHF
TRBV3-1/TRBV3-2,NA,few,TRBJ1-3,TGTGCCAGCAGCCAAAATACCAAGACAGGAGGCTCTGGAAACACCATATATTTT,CASSQNTKTGGSGNTIYF
TRBV27,NA,NA,TRBJ2-3,TGTGCCAGCAGTTTTCTGGTAGGAGGGCGGGACCGCACAGATACGCAGTATTTT,CASSFLVGGRDRTDTQYF
TRBV2,TRBD1,NA,TRBJ1-6,TGTGCCAGAAGACAGGGGTCACCCCTCCACTTT,CARRQGSPLHF
TRBV18,TRBD1,NA,TRBJ2-3,TGTGCCAGCTCACCGACAGGGTTCGAGTCAGATACGCAGTATTTT,CASSPTGFESDTQYF
TRBV6-5,NA,NA,TRBJ2-2,TGTGCCAGCAGTCCAAACCCTTACAGGGCCGGGGAGCTGTTTTTT,CASSPNPYRAGELFF
TRBV3-1/TRBV3-2,NA,NA,TRBJ2-2,TGTGCCAGCAGCCAAGTGCCGGGACTCGTTAACACCGGGGAGCTGTTTTTT,CASSQVPGLVNTGELFF
TRBV11-3,TRBD1,NA,TRBJ2-7,TGTGCCAGCAGCTTAGATAGAGGGGGCGATGTGAACTACGAGCAGTACTTC,CASSLDRGGDVNYEQYF
TRBV5-6,NA,NA,TRBJ1-5,TGTGCCAGCAGCTGGGGGGATAATCAGCCCCAGCATTTT,CASSWGDNQPQHF
TRBV29-1,NA,NA,TRBJ1-2,TGCAGCGTTGATGGAGGATCCCTGGGCTACACCTTC,CSVDGGSLGYTF
TRBV18,TRBD1,NA,TRBJ1-5,TGTGCCAGCTCTCGAGACAGGGCTCAGCCCCAGCATTTT,CASSRDRAQPQHF
TRBV30,TRBD1,NA,TRBJ1-6,TGTGCCTGGAACCCGACAGGGTTAATGTCCCAATCACCCCTCCACTTT,CAWNPTGLMSQSPLHF
TRBV6-4,NA,NA,TRBJ2-3,TGTGCCAGCCAGGTTAATGAGGATCGCGGGAAGATGGATACGCAGTATTTT,CASQVNEDRGKMDTQYF
TRBV13,TRBD2,NA,TRBJ2-1,TGTGCCAGCCTAAAGACCGGGACTACCTACAATGAGCAGTTCTTC,CASLKTGTTYNEQFF
TRBV15,TRBD1,NA,TRBJ1-1,TGTGCCACTCTTGCAGGGGGGCTGAACACTGAAGCTTTCTTT,CATLAGGLNTEAFF
TRBV19,TRBD1,few,TRBJ2-2,TGTGCCAGTACTCGCCGGGACAGAGACACCGGGGAGCTGTTTTTT,CASTRRDRDTGELFF
TRBV7-3,TRBD1,NA,TRBJ2-7,TGTGCCAGCAGCGACTACTACAGGGGGACCTACGAGCAGTACTTC,CASSDYYRGTYEQYF
TRBV18,NA,NA,TRBJ2-5,TGTGCCAGCTCACCCCTTTCCCGGGGGGCCAAAGAGACCCAGTACTTC,CASSPLSRGAKETQYF
TRBV7-6,NA,NA,TRBJ1-4,TGTGCCCCCGTCCGGGGTCTCGGGAATGAAAAACTGTTTTTT,CAPVRGLGNEKLFF
TRBV18,NA,NA,TRBJ1-4,TGTGCCAGCTCACCGGGCAGTACGGTAAAACTGTTTTTT,CASSPGSTVKLFF
TRBV27,NA,NA,TRBJ2-7,TGTGCCAGCAGTCTAGGAGTGCCCTACGAGCAGTACTTC,CASSLGVPYEQYF
TRBV7-9,TRBD1,NA,TRBJ2-3,TGTGCCAGCAGCTTAGGCCTAGACAGGGGCACAGATACGCAGTATTTT,CASSLGLDRGTDTQYF
TRBV28,TRBD1,NA,TRBJ2-3,TGTGCCAGCAGGGTACCGGGACAGGGAAGTGATACGCAGTATTTT,CASRVPGQGSDTQYF
TRBV27,TRBD1,NA,TRBJ1-2,TGTGCCAGCAGTTTATCGCCTGCGGGACAGGCCTATGGCTACACCTTC,CASSLSPAGQAYGYTF
TRBV5-1,NA,NA,TRBJ2-3,TGCGCCAGCAGCTTGGACTTCCAGCGGGCAGATACGCAGTATTTT,CASSLDFQRADTQYF
TRBV29-1,NA,NA,TRBJ2-7,TGCAGCGTGGCCGGGGGGCGGCAAAACGAGCAGTACTTC,CSVAGGRQNEQYF
TRBV18,NA,NA,TRBJ1-3,TGTGCCAGCTCACCGGCAGGATTCTTCTCTGGAAACACCATATATTTT,CASSPAGFFSGNTIYF
TRBV3-1/TRBV3-2,TRBD2,NA,TRBJ2-3,TGTGCCAGCAGCCCAGGACTAGCGGGAGTTACGCAGTATTTT,CASSPGLAGVTQYF
TRBV11-2,TRBD1,few,TRBJ2-1,TGTGCCAGCAGCTCAATGGGGTTCGGGACAGGGTCCTACAATGAGCAGTTCTTC,CASSSMGFGTGSYNEQFF
TRBV9,NA,NA,TRBJ1-5,TGTGCCAGCAGCGTAGGAGGTAGCAATCAGCCCCAGCATTTT,CASSVGGSNQPQHF
TRBV30,TRBD2,once,TRBJ2-3,TGTGCCTGGAGGGCCCTAGCGGGCACAGATACGCAGTATTTT,CAWRALAGTDTQYF
TRBV25-1,TRBD1,few,TRBJ2-7,TGTGCCAGCAGTGTTGTGGGACAGTCGAACGAGCAGTACTTC,CASSVVGQSNEQYF
TRBV5-4,NA,NA,TRBJ2-7,TGTGCCAGCAGCCATACCCGGTCACAGGGTTCCTACGAGCAGTACTTC,CASSHTRSQGSYEQYF
TRBV19,TRBD1,NA,TRBJ2-7,TGTGCCAGTAGCAGCGGACAGGGCATCCTCTACGAGCAGTACTTC,CASSSGQGILYEQYF
TRBV2,NA,NA,TRBJ2-3,TGTGCCAGCAGTGAAGAGGGAGTCACCGCAGATACGCAGTATTTT,CASSEEGVTADTQYF
TRBV5-5,TRBD1,NA,TRBJ2-2,TGTGCCAGCAGACAAGGACAGGATCTCACCGGGGAGCTGTTTTTT,CASRQGQDLTGELFF
TRBV20-1,TRBD2,NA,TRBJ2-4,TGCAGTGCTAGTCAGGGACTAGGGGACATTCAGTACTTC,CSASQGLGDIQYF
TRBV7-9,NA,NA,TRBJ1-1,TGTGCCAGCAGCTTACTAGGGGCTAGCGGCACTGAAGCTTTCTTT,CASSLLGASGTEAFF
TRBV27,NA,NA,TRBJ1-1,TGTGCCAGCAGTTTAGAGGGAAGGATTGTGAACACTGAAGCTTTCTTT,CASSLEGRIVNTEAFF
TRBV4-1,TRBD2,once,TRBJ2-5,TGCGCCAGCAGCCCGCAGGGAGGGCCCGAGACCCAGTACTTC,CASSPQGGPETQYF
TRBV3-1/TRBV3-2,NA,NA,TRBJ1-2,TGTGCCAGCAGCCAAGATTCCGGGGGTAACTATGGCTACACCTTC,CASSQDSGGNYGYTF